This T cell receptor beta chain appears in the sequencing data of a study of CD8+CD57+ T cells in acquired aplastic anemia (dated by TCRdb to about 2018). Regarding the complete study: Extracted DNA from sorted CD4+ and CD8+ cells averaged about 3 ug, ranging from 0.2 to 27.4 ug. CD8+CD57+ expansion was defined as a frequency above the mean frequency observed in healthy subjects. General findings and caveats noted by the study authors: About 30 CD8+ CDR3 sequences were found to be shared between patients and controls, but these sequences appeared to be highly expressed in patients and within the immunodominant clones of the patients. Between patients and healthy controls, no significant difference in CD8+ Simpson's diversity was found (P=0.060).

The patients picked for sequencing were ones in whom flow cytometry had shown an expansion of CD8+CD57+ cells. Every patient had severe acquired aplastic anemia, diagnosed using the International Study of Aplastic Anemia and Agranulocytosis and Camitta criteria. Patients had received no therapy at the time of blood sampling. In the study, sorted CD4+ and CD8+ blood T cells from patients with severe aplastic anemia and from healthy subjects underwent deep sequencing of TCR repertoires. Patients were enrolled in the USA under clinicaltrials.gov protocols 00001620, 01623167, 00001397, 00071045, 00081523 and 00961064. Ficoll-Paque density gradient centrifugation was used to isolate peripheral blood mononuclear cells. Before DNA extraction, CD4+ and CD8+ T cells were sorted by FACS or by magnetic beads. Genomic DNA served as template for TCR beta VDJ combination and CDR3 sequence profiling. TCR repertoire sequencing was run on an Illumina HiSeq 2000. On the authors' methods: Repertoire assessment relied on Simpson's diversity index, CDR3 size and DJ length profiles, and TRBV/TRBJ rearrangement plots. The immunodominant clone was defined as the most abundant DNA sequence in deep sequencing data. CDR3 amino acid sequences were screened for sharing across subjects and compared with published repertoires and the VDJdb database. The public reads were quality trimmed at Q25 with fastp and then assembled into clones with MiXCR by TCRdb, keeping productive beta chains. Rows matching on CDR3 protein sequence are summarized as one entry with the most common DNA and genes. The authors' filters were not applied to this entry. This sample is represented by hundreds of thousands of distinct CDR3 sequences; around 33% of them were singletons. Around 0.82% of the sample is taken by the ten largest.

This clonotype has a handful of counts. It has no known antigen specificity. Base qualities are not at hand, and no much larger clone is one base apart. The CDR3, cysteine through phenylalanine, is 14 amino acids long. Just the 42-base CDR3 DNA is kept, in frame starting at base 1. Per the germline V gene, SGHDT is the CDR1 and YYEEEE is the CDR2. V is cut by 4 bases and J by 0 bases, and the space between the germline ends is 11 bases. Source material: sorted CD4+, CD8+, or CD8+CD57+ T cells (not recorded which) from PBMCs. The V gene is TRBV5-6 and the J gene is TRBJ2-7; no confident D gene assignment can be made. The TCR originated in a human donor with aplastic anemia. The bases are TGTGCCAGCAGCACGGACGGACGCTCCTACGAGCAGTACTTC. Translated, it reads CASSTDGRSYEQYF.